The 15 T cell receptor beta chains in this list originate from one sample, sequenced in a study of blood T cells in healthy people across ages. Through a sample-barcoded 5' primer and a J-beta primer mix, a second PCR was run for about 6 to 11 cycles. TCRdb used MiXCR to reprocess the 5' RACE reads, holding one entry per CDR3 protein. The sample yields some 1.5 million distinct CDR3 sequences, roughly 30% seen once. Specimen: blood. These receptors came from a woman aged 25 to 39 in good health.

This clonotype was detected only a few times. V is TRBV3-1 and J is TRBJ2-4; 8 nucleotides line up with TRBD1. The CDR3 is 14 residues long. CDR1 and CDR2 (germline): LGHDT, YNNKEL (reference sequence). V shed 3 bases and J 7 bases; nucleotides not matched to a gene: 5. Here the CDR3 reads CASSQRQGKNIQYF. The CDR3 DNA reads TGTGCCAGCAGCCAGAGACAGGGGAAGAACATTCAGTACTTC.

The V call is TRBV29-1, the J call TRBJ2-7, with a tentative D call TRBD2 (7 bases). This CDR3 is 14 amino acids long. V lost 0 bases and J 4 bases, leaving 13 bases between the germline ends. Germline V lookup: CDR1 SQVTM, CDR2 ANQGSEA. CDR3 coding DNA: TGCAGCGTTGAAGAGAGCGGGACACCGTACGAGCAGTACTTC. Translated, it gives CSVEESGTPYEQYF.

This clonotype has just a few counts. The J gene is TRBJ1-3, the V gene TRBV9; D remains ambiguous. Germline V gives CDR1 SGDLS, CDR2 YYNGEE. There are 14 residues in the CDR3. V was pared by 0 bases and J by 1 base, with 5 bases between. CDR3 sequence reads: CASSVAGSGNTIYF. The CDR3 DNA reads TGTGCCAGCAGCGTAGCGGGTTCTGGAAACACCATATATTTT.

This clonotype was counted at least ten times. The CDR3 region is CASSSSVRNQPQHF. The CDR3 coding sequence is TGTGCCAGCAGCTCGAGTGTTCGCAATCAGCCCCAGCATTTT. The chain employs TRBV7-2 and TRBJ1-5; D unresolved. CDR3 length equals 14 residues. V was cut by 4 bases and J by 2 bases, with 9 bases left in between. Germline V CDR1 and CDR2: SGHTA, FQGNSA. Full variable domain (outside the CDR3, taken from reference TRBV7-2 and TRBJ1-5): GAGVSQSPSNKVTEKGKDVELRCDPISGHTALYWYRQSLGQGLEFLIYFQGNSAPDKSGLPSDRFSAERTGGSVSTLTIQRTQQEDSAVYLCASSSSVRNQPQHFGDGTRLSIL.

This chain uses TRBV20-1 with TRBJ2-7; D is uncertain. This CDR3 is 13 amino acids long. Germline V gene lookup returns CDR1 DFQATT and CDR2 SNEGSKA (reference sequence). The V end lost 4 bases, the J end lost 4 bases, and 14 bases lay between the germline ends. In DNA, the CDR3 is TGCAGTGCTATTAAGGCCACCCAGTACGAGCAGTACTTC. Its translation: CSAIKATQYEQYF.

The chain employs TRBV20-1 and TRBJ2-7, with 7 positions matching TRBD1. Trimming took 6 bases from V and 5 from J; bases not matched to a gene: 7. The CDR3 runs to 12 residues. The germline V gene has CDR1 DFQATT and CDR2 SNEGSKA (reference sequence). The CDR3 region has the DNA TGCAGTGCACCCTGGACAGGAGACGAGCAGTACTTC. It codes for CSAPWTGDEQYF.

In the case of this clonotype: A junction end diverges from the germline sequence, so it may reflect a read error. The CDR3 DNA reads TGCACCAGCAGCCCCCGCGGGGCCTACGAGCAGTACTTC. Residues: CTSSPRGAYEQYF. This chain links TRBV5-1 with TRBJ2-7, with a tentative D call TRBD2 (6 bases). Germline CDR1 reads SGHRS; CDR2 reads YFSETQ. The CDR3 is made up of 13 amino acids.

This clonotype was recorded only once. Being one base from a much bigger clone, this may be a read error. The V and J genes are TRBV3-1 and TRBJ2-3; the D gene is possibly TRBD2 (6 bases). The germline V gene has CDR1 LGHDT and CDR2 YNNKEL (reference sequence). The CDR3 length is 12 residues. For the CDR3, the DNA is TGTGCCGGCAGCCAAGCTGGGACTGTGCCGTATTTT. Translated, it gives CAGSQAGTVPYF.

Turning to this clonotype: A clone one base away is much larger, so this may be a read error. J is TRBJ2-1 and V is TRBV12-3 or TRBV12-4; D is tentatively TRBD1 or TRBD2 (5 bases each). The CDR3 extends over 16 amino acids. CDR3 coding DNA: TGTGCCAGCAGTCACCTCCCTGGGGGTGCCTACAATGAGCGGTTCTTC. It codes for CASSHLPGGAYNERFF.

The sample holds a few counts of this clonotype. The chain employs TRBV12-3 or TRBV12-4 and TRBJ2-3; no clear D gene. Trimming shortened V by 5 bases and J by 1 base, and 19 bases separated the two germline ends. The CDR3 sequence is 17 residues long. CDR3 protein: CASSPFLTLGGTDTQYF. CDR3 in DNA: TGTGCCAGCAGTCCTTTCCTTACCCTTGGAGGCACAGATACGCAGTATTTT.

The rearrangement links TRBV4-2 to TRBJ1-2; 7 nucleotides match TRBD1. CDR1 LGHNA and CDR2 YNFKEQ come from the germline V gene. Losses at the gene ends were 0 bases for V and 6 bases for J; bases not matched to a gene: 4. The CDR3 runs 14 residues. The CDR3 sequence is CASSQERDRDGYTF. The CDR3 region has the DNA TGTGCCAGCAGCCAAGAAAGAGACAGGGATGGCTACACCTTC.

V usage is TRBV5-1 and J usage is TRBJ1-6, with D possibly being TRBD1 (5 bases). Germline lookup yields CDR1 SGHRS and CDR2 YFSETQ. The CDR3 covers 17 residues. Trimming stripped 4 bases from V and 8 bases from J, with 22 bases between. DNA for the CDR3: TGCGCCAGCAGCCGGGGGGACGACCGCCAGCAGTATTCACCCCTCCACTTT. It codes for CASSRGDDRQQYSPLHF.

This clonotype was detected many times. For the CDR3, the DNA is TGTGCCAGCAGCTCTCCACAGGGCCAAGAGACCCAGTACTTC. Translated, it gives CASSSPQGQETQYF. This sequence joins TRBV7-9 and TRBJ2-5; maybe TRBD1 (6 bases). This CDR3 comprises 14 residues. The V end lost 4 bases, the J end lost 1 base, and 10 bases lay between the germline ends. The germline V gene has CDR1 SEHNR and CDR2 FQNEAQ (reference sequence).

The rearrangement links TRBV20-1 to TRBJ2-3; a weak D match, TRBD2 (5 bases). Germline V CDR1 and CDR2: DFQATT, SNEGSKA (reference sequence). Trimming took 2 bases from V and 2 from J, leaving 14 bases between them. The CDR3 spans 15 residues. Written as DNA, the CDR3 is TGCAGTGCTAGAATTGCGGCTAGCTCCACAGATACGCAGTATTTT. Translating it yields CSARIAASSTDTQYF.

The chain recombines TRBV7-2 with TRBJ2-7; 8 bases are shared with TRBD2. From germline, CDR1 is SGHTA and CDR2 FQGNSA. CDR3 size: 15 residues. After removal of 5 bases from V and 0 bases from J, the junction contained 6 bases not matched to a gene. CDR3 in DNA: TGTGCCAGCAGCCGGGGGGGGCTCCTCTCCTACGAGCAGTACTTC. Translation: CASSRGGLLSYEQYF.